Sequencing of this T cell receptor (beta chain) was carried out in a study of blood T cell repertoires in COVID-19. The CDR3 is made up of 13 amino acids. Trimming took 5 bases from V and 5 from J, leaving 10 bases between them. Germline CDR1 reads SGHTA; CDR2 reads FQGNSA. Here immunoSEQ multiplex PCR was the method, and the copy in TCRdb shows in-frame clones only, minus some. The sample contains about 250,000 clones, 80% to 90% of which appear only once. This clone was picked up a small number of times. The clonotype comes from a woman aged 50 to 65 who had been exposed to COVID-19. Input material: PBMCs or T cells enriched from blood (not recorded which). The J gene is TRBJ2-1, the V gene TRBV7-2, with TRBD1 as a possible D gene (6 bases). Written as DNA, the CDR3 is TGTGCCAGCAGCCAGGGGCTCAACAATGAGCAGTTCTTC. Translation: CASSQGLNNEQFF.